These T cell receptor beta chains were read from a single sample in a study of monozygotic twins with inflammatory bowel disease. TCRdb reprocessed the 5' RACE reads and stores each CDR3 protein as one record, lacking DNA. This table holds about 170,000 distinct CDR3 sequences. What was sequenced was blood. These receptors all stem from a human donor with ulcerative colitis or Crohn's disease, or a healthy co-twin of an affected twin (not recorded which). CDR3s include the opening cysteine and the closing phenylalanine or tryptophan.

v_gene: TRBV9; j_gene: TRBJ1-4; CDR3aa: CASSAGTGEKLFF
v_gene: TRBV9; j_gene: TRBJ2-1; CDR3aa: CASSVAWDGRSSSYNEQFF
v_gene: TRBV6-2/TRBV6-3; j_gene: TRBJ2-7; CDR3aa: CASRKGHYEQYF
v_gene: TRBV28; j_gene: TRBJ2-4; CDR3aa: CASSSGVDSLGIQYF
v_gene: TRBV6-5; j_gene: TRBJ2-7; CDR3aa: CASSYRTGRVNEQYF
v_gene: TRBV29-1; j_gene: TRBJ2-5; CDR3aa: CSVGVHQETQYF
v_gene: TRBV5-5; j_gene: TRBJ2-1; CDR3aa: CASSLVGGTESSYNEQFF
v_gene: TRBV29-1; j_gene: TRBJ2-2; CDR3aa: CSVEVTGANTGELFF
v_gene: TRBV29-1; j_gene: TRBJ2-1; CDR3aa: CSVEGLQSSYNEQFF
v_gene: TRBV7-3; j_gene: TRBJ2-1; CDR3aa: CASSLTPPLAGEDPSSYNEQFF
v_gene: TRBV12-3/TRBV12-4; j_gene: TRBJ1-5; CDR3aa: CATTIYPPPGRGNQPQHF
v_gene: TRBV10-3; j_gene: TRBJ1-1; CDR3aa: CAISGTGNTEAFF
v_gene: TRBV7-9; j_gene: TRBJ1-6; CDR3aa: CASSFRDTNSPLHF
v_gene: TRBV7-2; j_gene: TRBJ1-5; CDR3aa: CASSLGWIQPQHF
v_gene: TRBV24-1; j_gene: TRBJ2-3; CDR3aa: CATSDRLAGVSDTQYF
v_gene: TRBV21-1; j_gene: TRBJ2-3; CDR3aa: CARGRTGAPTDTQYF
v_gene: TRBV9; j_gene: TRBJ2-1; CDR3aa: CASSSRLAYSYNEQFF
v_gene: TRBV19; j_gene: TRBJ2-7; CDR3aa: CASSTGLEGFYEQYF
v_gene: TRBV29-1; j_gene: TRBJ1-3; CDR3aa: CSVTDRASGNTIYF
v_gene: TRBV6-6; j_gene: TRBJ1-1; CDR3aa: CASSGRLTEAFF
v_gene: TRBV12-3/TRBV12-4; j_gene: TRBJ1-5; CDR3aa: CASSLALKRAQHF
v_gene: TRBV12-3/TRBV12-4; j_gene: TRBJ2-1; CDR3aa: CASSFQGQGAYNEQFF
v_gene: TRBV7-7; j_gene: TRBJ2-5; CDR3aa: CASSIGLLETQYF
v_gene: TRBV5-6; j_gene: TRBJ1-2; CDR3aa: CASSLTDYGYTF